The next 11 T cell receptor beta chains were all read from a single sample in a study of shared clonotypes between healthy human individuals. Assay: immunoSEQ multiplex PCR; the TCRdb copy retains only in-frame clones and omits some. The sample includes about 2.4 million clones, 90% to 95% of them seen just once. Material: naive CD4+ T cells from PBMCs. Indicated subset: CD45RA+ positively selected. The receptor set was obtained from a man aged 18 to 30 in good health. Some clones in this sample may be carry-over from other donors' samples.

The genes are TRBV30 and TRBJ2-1, with TRBD2 matching 11 bases. The V gene end was trimmed by 1 base and the J gene end by 7 bases; junction bases not matched to a gene: 6. CDR1 and CDR2 (germline): GTSNPN, SVGIG (reference sequence). CDR3 length: 15 amino acids. The CDR3 DNA follows: TGTGCCTGGAGTGGGTTAGCGGGAGGGGTTAATGAGCAGTTCTTC. Translation: CAWSGLAGGVNEQFF.

This chain connects TRBV6-1 to TRBJ2-1; 8 nucleotides align to TRBD2. CDR1 MNHNS and CDR2 SASEGT come from the germline V gene. With 8 bases clipped from V and 5 bases from J, the junction kept 8 bases outside the gene matches. The CDR3 covers 14 residues. The CDR3 reads CASHSGAGDNEQFF. For the CDR3, the DNA is TGTGCCAGCCATAGTGGAGCGGGAGACAATGAGCAGTTCTTC.

To note about this clone: The same CDR3 can be traced to other DNA sequences in this sample. This chain uses TRBV9 with TRBJ1-2; TRBD1 matches at 9 bases. Germline V gives CDR1 SGDLS, CDR2 YYNGEE. CDR3 length: 14 amino acids. V was clipped by 3 bases and J by 2 bases; unmatched bases: 2. CDR3 loop: CASSAGQGNYGYTF. The CDR3 DNA follows: TGTGCCAGCAGCGCAGGACAGGGGAACTATGGCTACACCTTC.

Written as DNA, the CDR3 is TGTGCCAGCAGCCCGAGTGGGACAGAGGGGTTCTTC. This sequence encodes CASSPSGTEGFF. J is TRBJ2-1 and V is TRBV7-9; 7 nucleotides align to TRBD1. The junction had 10 bases not matched to a gene; V was cut back by 5 bases and J by 15 bases. This CDR3 region has 12 residues. Germline V lookup: CDR1 SEHNR, CDR2 FQNEAQ (reference sequence).

The V gene is TRBV28, the J gene TRBJ2-7; D call uncertain. The V gene lost 6 bases and the J gene lost 6 bases, with 18 bases spanning the gap. Germline CDR1 MDHEN, CDR2 SYDVKM. The CDR3 totals 14 residues. The CDR3 spells CASSRAPSPPEQYF. In DNA form, the CDR3 reads TGTGCCAGCAGCCGGGCCCCGTCCCCCCCCGAGCAGTACTTC. The full variable domain, rest sourced from reference TRBV28 and TRBJ2-7, is DVKVTQSSRYLVKRTGEKVFLECVQDMDHENMFWYRQDPGLGLRLIYFSYDVKMKEKGDIPEGYSVSREKKERFSLILESASTNQTSMYLCASSRAPSPPEQYFGPGTRLTVT.

V usage is TRBV28 and J usage is TRBJ1-1; no firm D call. The CDR3 spans 12 residues. CDR1 and CDR2 from the germline V gene are MDHEN and SYDVKM. Trimming took off 2 bases at V and 10 bases at J, with 11 bases between the two ends. In nucleotides, the CDR3 is TGTGCCAGCAGTTTAGTGGGAGGACCAGCTTTCTTT. This translates into CASSLVGGPAFF.

This clone was found once. This sequence joins TRBV18 and TRBJ1-5, with D uncertain. With 3 bases removed from V and 10 bases from J, the gap between germline ends came to 13 bases. This CDR3 comprises 13 residues. CDR1 is KGHSH and CDR2 is LQKENI in the germline V gene. CDR3 residues: CASSPQELQPQHF. In DNA, the CDR3 is TGTGCCAGCTCACCCCAGGAACTTCAACCCCAGCATTTT.

The J gene is TRBJ2-3, the V gene TRBV25-1, with TRBD1 matching 9 bases. The CDR3 is made up of 15 amino acids. CDR1 and CDR2 (germline): MGHDK, SYGVNS. V shed 4 bases and J 4 bases; nucleotides not matched to a gene: 6. The CDR3 sequence: CASSAWDRAADTQYF. The CDR3 DNA reads TGTGCCAGCAGTGCCTGGGACAGGGCGGCAGATACGCAGTATTTT.

The chain employs TRBV23-1 and TRBJ1-1; no firm D call. TRBV23-1 is treated as an ORF (open reading frame) with a function not yet certain. There are 18 residues in the CDR3. V shed 0 bases and J shed 0 bases, with 17 bases lying between them. CDR3 sequence: CASSQSPKLRSMNTEAFF. CDR3 bases: TGCGCCAGCAGTCAATCGCCCAAACTGCGATCCATGAACACTGAAGCTTTCTTT.

V is TRBV2 and J is TRBJ2-7, with D perhaps TRBD1 (6 bases). The CDR3 runs 14 residues. CDR1 is SNHLY, CDR2 FYNNEI, per germline. Trimming pared 7 bases from V and 0 bases from J, leaving 13 bases between. CDR3 DNA: TGTGCCAGCACCAGACAGGCTACCTCCTACGAGCAGTACTTC. Translating gives CASTRQATSYEQYF.

The chain has TRBV5-1 and TRBJ2-7; D not certain. CDR3 length: 14 residues. Germline assignment: CDR1 SGHRS and CDR2 YFSETQ. Trimming stripped 4 bases from V and 6 bases from J, with 17 bases between. The CDR3 spells CASSPEPGSREQYF. In DNA form, the CDR3 reads TGCGCCAGCAGCCCAGAGCCCGGTTCCCGCGAGCAGTACTTC.